This is a list of T cell receptor beta chains from one sample in a study of cytomegalovirus exposure and HLA in healthy donors. Some clones are missing from TCRdb's copy, which holds only in-frame ones; the method was immunoSEQ multiplex PCR. The data contain 70,000 to 75,000 clones, around 94% of them seen just once; the ten biggest clones take up approximately 3%. The material sequenced was PBMCs. The receptors originated from a woman in her late teens or twenties in good health and CMV-seropositive. Both conserved end residues are part of each CDR3. A D gene is named only where the DNA matches it firmly. Clone sizes are given selectively: once, few, many, or a class where the clone is expanded.

clone_size	d_call	j_call	v_call	cdr3_nt	cdr3_aa
NA	NA	TRBJ1-1	TRBV4-3	TGCGCCAGCAGCCAAGATATGGGCCTTGAAGCTTTCTTT	CASSQDMGLEAFF
NA	TRBD2	TRBJ2-1	TRBV28	TGTGCCAGCAGTGGGACGGGGGACTACCAGTACAATGAGCAGTTCTTC	CASSGTGDYQYNEQFF
NA	NA	TRBJ1-2	TRBV5-1	TGCGCCAGCAGCCTAGACCCAGCCAAAGGTTATGGCTACACCTTC	CASSLDPAKGYGYTF
NA	NA	TRBJ2-7	TRBV7-9	TGTGCCAGCAGCGGTCTAGGGGATCTCTACGAGCAGTACTTC	CASSGLGDLYEQYF
NA	TRBD2	TRBJ2-1	TRBV6-6	TGTGCCAGCAGTTATCCTACTAGCGGGGGCTACAATGAGCAGTTCTTC	CASSYPTSGGYNEQFF
NA	TRBD2	TRBJ2-5	TRBV6-1	TGTGCCAGCAGTGAAGCGCTTCGTGTCGGGACTAGCGGACAAGAGACCCAGTACTTC	CASSEALRVGTSGQETQYF
NA	TRBD1	TRBJ2-7	TRBV7-9	TGTGCCAGCAGCGCTCCGGACAGGGACGACGAGCAGTACTTC	CASSAPDRDDEQYF
NA	TRBD1	TRBJ1-2	TRBV19	TGTGCCAGTAGTATACTGGCAGGGGGCTATGGCTACACCTTC	CASSILAGGYGYTF
NA	NA	TRBJ2-1	TRBV20-1	TGCAGTGCAACTCTAGGCAATGAGCAGTTCTTC	CSATLGNEQFF
NA	TRBD1	TRBJ1-2	TRBV6-6	TGTGGAAGCAGACAGGGATCGGCTAACTATGGCTACACCTTC	CGSRQGSANYGYTF
NA	TRBD2	TRBJ2-1	TRBV4-1	TGCGCCAGCAGCCACTCCGGGACTAGCGGCTACAATGAGCAGTTCTTC	CASSHSGTSGYNEQFF
NA	NA	TRBJ1-5	TRBV28	TGTGCCAGCAGTTTTTACGAGGTCAGTAATCAGCCCCAGCATTTT	CASSFYEVSNQPQHF
NA	TRBD2	TRBJ2-3	TRBV10-1	TGCGCCAGCAGTTCTCGGGGGGGCCTTTCCACAGATACGCAGTATTTT	CASSSRGGLSTDTQYF
NA	NA	TRBJ2-2	TRBV4-1	TGCGCCAGCAGCCAGCGGGCAATCGGGGAGCTGTTTTTT	CASSQRAIGELFF
NA	NA	TRBJ1-6	TRBV27	TGTGCCAGCAGTTTAGTTTTTGGGGAGTTGAGGTCACCCCTCCACTTT	CASSLVFGELRSPLHF
NA	NA	TRBJ2-7	TRBV28	TGTGCCAGCAGTTCCCCGGGATACGAGCAGTACTTC	CASSSPGYEQYF
NA	TRBD1	TRBJ2-2	TRBV19	TGTGCCAGTTCCGGGACAGGGACCACCGGGGAGCTGTTTTTT	CASSGTGTTGELFF
NA	NA	TRBJ1-1	TRBV6-5	TGTGCCAGCAGTTACTCCTGGAGGCTGAACCGCAAAGCTTTCTTT	CASSYSWRLNRKAFF
once	NA	TRBJ1-3	TRBV4-2	TGTGCCAGCAGCCAAGGGGACACTGGAAACACCATATATTTT	CASSQGDTGNTIYF
NA	NA	TRBJ1-1	TRBV6-5	TGTGCCAGCAGTGAGACAGGTGCATACGAAGCTTTCTTT	CASSETGAYEAFF
NA	NA	TRBJ1-4	TRBV7-9	TGTGCCAGCAGCCCCGGACAGACAAGGGAAAAACTGTTTTTT	CASSPGQTREKLFF
few	TRBD1	TRBJ2-1	TRBV7-9	TGTGCCAGCAGACTTGGACAGGGGGGCAATGAGCAGTTCTTC	CASRLGQGGNEQFF
NA	TRBD1	TRBJ1-6	TRBV15	TGTGCCACCAGCCCCGGGACGGGCGTCAGGGGGTCACCCCTCCACTTT	CATSPGTGVRGSPLHF
NA	TRBD1	TRBJ2-2	TRBV6-1	TGTGCCAGCAGTAAAGAGACAGGGGTCGGGGAGCTGTTTTTT	CASSKETGVGELFF
once	NA	TRBJ2-3	TRBV27	TGTGCCAGCAGTTTGGCGACAAGCACAGATACGCAGTATTTT	CASSLATSTDTQYF
NA	TRBD2	TRBJ2-1	TRBV7-9	TGTGCCAGCAGCTGGGGACTAGCGAGTCGGGATGAGCAGTTCTTC	CASSWGLASRDEQFF
NA	NA	TRBJ2-4	TRBV28	TGTGCCAGCAGTTTAATGAGGGTCGGCGGGACCAAAAACATTCAGTACTTC	CASSLMRVGGTKNIQYF
NA	NA	TRBJ1-3	TRBV27	TGTGCCAGCAGTCCGTCCATGGCCTCTGGAAACACCATATATTTT	CASSPSMASGNTIYF
NA	TRBD1	TRBJ1-2	TRBV4-1	TGCGCCAGTAGGGGACAGCTCTCGTCCCTAAGTTATGGCTACACCTTC	CASRGQLSSLSYGYTF
NA	NA	TRBJ1-5	TRBV19	TGTGCCAGTAGTATTTTTCAGAGCAATCAGCCCCAGCATTTT	CASSIFQSNQPQHF
NA	TRBD2	TRBJ2-7	TRBV11-1	TGTGCCAGCAGCCCGGGGGGACTAGCGGGAGATCGGGGTCCCGCCGAGCAGTACTTC	CASSPGGLAGDRGPAEQYF
NA	NA	TRBJ1-3	TRBV18	TGTGCCAGCTCGCTCTCGGAGGGAAACACCATATATTTT	CASSLSEGNTIYF
NA	NA	TRBJ1-5	TRBV30	TGTGCCTGGAGTGCCGGGAACAATCAGCCCCAGCATTTT	CAWSAGNNQPQHF
NA	TRBD2	TRBJ2-3	TRBV4-1	TGCGCCAGCAGCCAAGTGGCTAGCGGGAGTGGAGGCACAGATACGCAGTATTTT	CASSQVASGSGGTDTQYF
NA	TRBD1	TRBJ2-1	TRBV6-1	TGTGCCAGCAGCGGGACAGGGGGTTACAATGAGCAGTTCTTC	CASSGTGGYNEQFF
NA	TRBD1	TRBJ2-1	TRBV5-1	TGCGCCAGCAGCTCGCAGACAGGGGGTGAGCAGTTCTTC	CASSSQTGGEQFF
NA	NA	TRBJ2-1	TRBV5-1	TGCGCCAGCAGCTTTCGTGTTGCGGGGGCATACAATGAGCAGTTCTTC	CASSFRVAGAYNEQFF
NA	NA	TRBJ2-3	TRBV14	TGTGCCAGCAGCCAAGGACTAGGGAAGGATACGCAGTATTTT	CASSQGLGKDTQYF
NA	NA	TRBJ2-1	TRBV28	TGTGCCAGCAGTGGGGCCAGCAGCCTTTACAATGAGCAGTTCTTC	CASSGASSLYNEQFF
NA	NA	TRBJ1-1	TRBV5-1	TGCGCCAGCAGCTTGGAGGGGAACTTGAACACTGAAGCTTTCTTT	CASSLEGNLNTEAFF
NA	NA	TRBJ2-3	TRBV4-2	TGTGCCAGCAGCCAAGACTCTAGCCTGGGGAGTGGTACGCAGTATTTT	CASSQDSSLGSGTQYF
NA	TRBD1	TRBJ2-5	TRBV2	TGTGCCAGCAGTGAACTCACCGAGACAGGGGATCAAGAGACCCAGTACTTC	CASSELTETGDQETQYF
NA	NA	TRBJ2-7	TRBV5-1	TGCGCCAGCAGCTTGGAATATAGCGGAAACGAGCAGTACTTC	CASSLEYSGNEQYF
NA	NA	TRBJ1-1	TRBV7-2	TGTGCCAGCAGCTTAGGAGGGTCCGTCGGTGAAGCTTTCTTT	CASSLGGSVGEAFF
NA	TRBD2	TRBJ2-3	TRBV2	TGTGCCACCCGCGGGACCGCGGGGGGGATCACAGATACGCAGTATTTT	CATRGTAGGITDTQYF
once	NA	TRBJ1-1	TRBV27	TGTGCCAGCAGGTTACAGGGATTGAACACTGAAGCTTTCTTT	CASRLQGLNTEAFF
NA	TRBD2	TRBJ2-7	TRBV5-1	TGCGCCAGCCGAATTAGCGGGATTTCCTACGAGCAGTACTTC	CASRISGISYEQYF
NA	NA	TRBJ2-2	TRBV2	TGTGCCAGCAGAGCGGACGCGAACACCGGGGAGCTGTTTTTT	CASRADANTGELFF
NA	NA	TRBJ1-1	TRBV5-1	TGCGCCACCGTAGGGGGGGCTGACGAAGCTTTCTTT	CATVGGADEAFF
NA	NA	TRBJ1-2	TRBV10-1	TGCGCCAGCAGTGAGGAAACAGACCATGGCTACACCTTC	CASSEETDHGYTF
NA	TRBD1	TRBJ1-1	TRBV5-1	TGCGCCAGCAGCGGGGGACAGGGGGCCTTCACTGAAGCTTTCTTT	CASSGGQGAFTEAFF